Following are 30 T cell receptor beta chains from one sample sequenced in a study of blood T cell repertoires in COVID-19. TCRdb's copy holds only in-frame clones and misses some; the assay was immunoSEQ multiplex PCR. The sample lists a few hundred thousand clones, about 90% occurring once. Material: PBMCs or T cells enriched from blood (not recorded which). These receptor sequences come from a woman in her twenties or thirties who had recovered from COVID-19.

The rearrangement joins TRBV18 to TRBJ1-2; 10 bases are shared with TRBD1. The CDR3 totals 15 residues. Germline V CDR1 and CDR2: KGHSH, LQKENI. V dropped 0 bases and J dropped 7; count of bases not matched to a gene: 5. CDR3 protein: CASSPPRTGGGGYTF. The CDR3 nucleotides are TGTGCCAGCTCACCACCTCGGACAGGGGGAGGTGGCTACACCTTC.

The V call is TRBV28, the J call TRBJ1-2, with D possibly being TRBD1 (5 bases). This CDR3 is built from 15 residues. Trimming left V 5 bases short and J 0 bases short, with 13 bases between. The V gene's germline CDR1 is MDHEN and CDR2 SYDVKM. CDR3 region: CASSPGGVANYGYTF. The DNA of the CDR3 is TGTGCCAGCAGTCCGGGGGGGGTAGCTAACTATGGCTACACCTTC.

The V call is TRBV7-9, the J call TRBJ1-1; 7 positions agree with TRBD1. The CDR3 runs 16 residues. Germline V gives CDR1 SEHNR, CDR2 FQNEAQ (reference sequence). Trimming removed 2 bases from V and 10 bases from J; junction bases left unmatched: 16. The CDR3 DNA reads as TGTGCCAGCAGCTTAACGGTAATGGACGAGGGGGCCGGAGCTTTCTTT. This codes for CASSLTVMDEGAGAFF.

The rearrangement joins TRBV6-5 to TRBJ2-7; TRBD2 is a possible D gene (6 bases). Trimming took 6 bases from V and 2 from J, leaving 17 bases between them. This CDR3 contains 15 residues. Germline values: CDR1 MNHEY, CDR2 SVGAGI. The DNA for the CDR3 is TGTGCCAGCAGCCCGGCAGGTAGCGGCCCCTACGAGCAGTACTTC. It specifies CASSPAGSGPYEQYF.

The genes are TRBV2 and TRBJ2-1; 10 bases are shared with TRBD2. Losses at the gene ends were 6 bases for V and 5 bases for J; bases not matched to a gene: 4. The length of the CDR3 is 14 residues. Per germline, CDR1 SNHLY and CDR2 FYNNEI. The CDR3 DNA reads as TGTGCCAGCAGAAGCGGGGGGGCCGACAATGAGCAGTTCTTC. It encodes CASRSGGADNEQFF.

The rearrangement joins TRBV12-3 or TRBV12-4 to TRBJ1-5; no clear D. The germline V and J ends were trimmed by 8 bases and 6 bases, with 11 bases remaining between them. CDR3 length: 12 residues. CDR3 residues: CASCLQFQPQHF. The CDR3 nucleotides read TGTGCCAGCTGCCTACAGTTTCAGCCCCAGCATTTT.

The chain joins TRBV14 to TRBJ1-2, with unresolved D. V lost 2 bases and J lost 5, with 9 bases in between. From germline, CDR1 is SGHDN and CDR2 FVKESK. The CDR3 runs to 13 residues. DNA for the CDR3: TGTGCCAGCAGCCAAAGCCAGGTATATGGCTACACCTTC. This sequence encodes CASSQSQVYGYTF.

J is TRBJ2-2 and V is TRBV5-1; 7 positions match TRBD1. The germline V gene encodes CDR1 SGHRS and CDR2 YFSETQ. This CDR3 is 16 amino acids long. V lost 1 base, J lost 4 bases, and 7 bases stayed unmatched. The CDR3 reads CASSLNEGAATGELFF. CDR3 in DNA: TGCGCCAGCAGCTTGAATGAGGGGGCGGCCACCGGGGAGCTGTTTTTT.

The chain employs TRBV6-5 and TRBJ2-2; D not certain. The V end lost 7 bases, the J end lost 1 base, and 7 bases lay between the germline ends. The CDR3 loop spans 13 amino acids. Germline CDR1 reads MNHEY; CDR2 reads SVGAGI. The CDR3 DNA reads TGTGCCAGCACACCAGAGAACACCGGGGAGCTGTTTTTT. Protein product: CASTPENTGELFF.

The chain has TRBV28 and TRBJ1-5; 8 bases match TRBD1. Germline V gene data show CDR1 as MDHEN and CDR2 as SYDVKM. V shed 5 bases and J 3 bases; nucleotides not matched to a gene: 3. The CDR3 sequence is 14 residues long. The DNA of the CDR3 is TGTGCCAGCAGTCGGGACAGGTACAATCAGCCCCAGCATTTT. Protein sequence: CASSRDRYNQPQHF.

The V and J genes are TRBV18 and TRBJ2-2; no reliable D call. Germline CDR1 and CDR2: KGHSH and LQKENI. Trimming pared 3 bases from V and 1 base from J, leaving 6 bases between. The CDR3 consists of 14 residues. CDR3 in amino acids: CASSPRQNTGELFF. As DNA, the CDR3 is TGTGCCAGCTCACCCCGACAGAACACCGGGGAGCTGTTTTTT.

V and J are TRBV2 and TRBJ2-7; TRBD1 matches 7 bases. After removal of 7 bases from V and 1 base from J, the junction contained 7 bases not matched to a gene. Germline loops: CDR1 SNHLY, CDR2 FYNNEI. CDR3 length equals 14 residues. The CDR3, as DNA: TGTGCCAGCATGAGCTTGACAGGGTCCTACGAGCAGTACTTC. This gives the protein CASMSLTGSYEQYF. The whole variable domain, remainder taken from reference TRBV2 and TRBJ2-7, is EPEVTQTPSHQVTQMGQEVILRCVPISNHLYFYWYRQILGQKVEFLVSFYNNEISEKSEIFDDQFSVERPDGSNFTLKIRSTKLEDSAMYFCASMSLTGSYEQYFGPGTRLTVT.

The chain is built from TRBV10-1 and TRBJ1-2; 8 positions agree with TRBD1. J lost 3 bases, V lost 5 bases, and 17 bases had no gene match. The CDR3 extends over 18 amino acids. Looked up from germline, CDR1 is WNHNN and CDR2 is SYGVQD (reference sequence). CDR3 sequence reads: CASSPTRDRQERDYGYTF. DNA of the CDR3: TGCGCCAGCAGTCCTACCCGGGACAGGCAAGAACGGGACTATGGCTACACCTTC.

V usage is TRBV27 and J usage is TRBJ1-1; D gene unclear. V gave up 6 bases and J gave up 1 base, with 6 bases separating them. This CDR3 spans 12 amino acids. In germline, CDR1 is MNHEY, CDR2 SMNVEV (reference sequence). Here the CDR3 DNA reads TGTGCCAGCAGGCTAGGGAACACTGAAGCTTTCTTT. Amino acids: CASRLGNTEAFF.

The rearrangement joins TRBV7-2 to TRBJ1-5, with 10 bases identical to TRBD1. The V segment lost 1 base and the J segment 6 bases; nucleotides outside the gene matches: 3. Germline assignment: CDR1 SGHTA and CDR2 FQGNSA. The length of the CDR3 is 15 residues. CDR3: CASSLGTGGSQPQHF. CDR3 coding DNA: TGTGCCAGCAGCTTAGGGACAGGGGGAAGTCAGCCCCAGCATTTT. Together with reference TRBV7-2 and TRBJ1-5, the CDR3 gives the full variable domain: GAGVSQSPSNKVTEKGKDVELRCDPISGHTALYWYRQSLGQGLEFLIYFQGNSAPDKSGLPSDRFSAERTGGSVSTLTIQRTQQEDSAVYLCASSLGTGGSQPQHFGDGTRLSIL.

This chain links TRBV19 with TRBJ2-1; 8 nucleotides match TRBD1. CDR3 size: 15 residues. CDR1 and CDR2 (germline): LNHDA, SQIVND (reference sequence). V was pared by 2 bases and J by 7 bases, with 7 bases of the junction left unmatched. The CDR3 coding sequence is TGTGCCAGTAGTATAAACAGGGGGTCTGGAAATGAGCAGTTCTTC. Protein: CASSINRGSGNEQFF.

In this sample, this clone turned up a few times. The J gene is TRBJ2-2, the V gene TRBV12-3 or TRBV12-4; 7 positions match TRBD1. The trim removed 6 bases at V and 6 bases at J, leaving 4 bases unmatched. The CDR3 runs 13 residues. For the CDR3, the DNA is TGTGCCAGCAGCAGTGACAGGGCCGGGGAGCTGTTTTTT. It translates to CASSSDRAGELFF.

J is TRBJ1-1 and V is TRBV30; D possibly corresponds to TRBD1 (5 bases). The germline V gene has CDR1 GTSNPN and CDR2 SVGIG (reference sequence). Trimming cost V 3 bases and J 1 base, with 12 bases left between them. The CDR3 contains 14 residues. The CDR3 loop reads CAWRPPGGNTEAFF. The CDR3 DNA reads as TGTGCCTGGAGGCCACCGGGGGGGAACACTGAAGCTTTCTTT.

This chain links TRBV2 with TRBJ1-3; a possible D gene is TRBD1 (6 bases). Germline loops: CDR1 SNHLY, CDR2 FYNNEI. Deletions cut 0 bases from V and 1 base from J, with 7 bases between. This CDR3 has 15 residues. Here the CDR3 reads CASSEATGSGNTIYF. CDR3 coding DNA: TGTGCCAGCAGTGAAGCTACAGGGTCTGGAAACACCATATATTTT.

The rearrangement links TRBV9 to TRBJ1-1; TRBD1 agrees at 8 bases. Germline loops: CDR1 SGDLS, CDR2 YYNGEE. J was trimmed by 2 bases and V by 3 bases; bases with no gene match: 6. This CDR3 has 15 residues. DNA for the CDR3: TGTGCCAGCAGCGCGAGGACAGGGCTTAACACTGAAGCTTTCTTT. Its protein is CASSARTGLNTEAFF. Full variable domain (remainder filled in from reference TRBV9 and TRBJ1-1): DSGVTQTPKHLITATGQRVTLRCSPRSGDLSVYWYQQSLDQGLQFLIQYYNGEERAKGNILERFSAQQFPDLHSELNLSSLELGDSALYFCASSARTGLNTEAFFGQGTRLTVV.

This clone has just one count. The CDR3 is CASTPRETLSYEQYF. The CDR3 coding sequence is TGTGCCAGCACCCCTCGGGAGACCTTGTCCTACGAGCAGTACTTC. The V call is TRBV5-8, the J call TRBJ2-7; D is perhaps TRBD2 (6 bases). CDR1 SGHTS and CDR2 YDEGEE come from the germline V gene. CDR3 length: 15 amino acids. V lost 6 bases and J lost 1, with 17 bases in between.

V gene TRBV15 combines with J gene TRBJ2-5; 7 bases line up with TRBD2. The germline V gene has CDR1 LNHNV and CDR2 YYDKDF (reference sequence). The CDR3 has 16 residues. With V trimmed by 6 bases and J by 4 bases, 14 bases remained unmatched. The CDR3 nucleotides are TGTGCCACCAGGAGCGGGGACCGGGGGTTCCGAGAGACCCAGTACTTC. This translates into CATRSGDRGFRETQYF.

The J gene is TRBJ1-1, the V gene TRBV28; perhaps TRBD1 as D (5 bases). Trimming removed 7 bases from V and 1 base from J, with 13 bases in between. Germline values: CDR1 MDHEN, CDR2 SYDVKM. The CDR3 length is 14 residues. CDR3 sequence (DNA): TGTGCCAGCACCTTTATCGGGGGGAACACTGAAGCTTTCTTT. Amino acids: CASTFIGGNTEAFF.

This chain links TRBV28 with TRBJ1-6; maybe TRBD1 (6 bases). Trimming took off 8 bases at V and 10 bases at J, with 15 bases between the two ends. This CDR3 spans 13 amino acids. CDR1 and CDR2 (germline): MDHEN, SYDVKM. The CDR3 is CASRVGGASPLHF. CDR3 in DNA: TGTGCCAGCCGGGTTGGGGGCGCCTCACCCCTCCACTTT.

The rearrangement joins TRBV11-2 to TRBJ1-6; the match to TRBD1 covers 9 bases. The V gene's germline CDR1 is SGHAT and CDR2 FQNNGV. This CDR3 is built from 16 residues. Trimming at V came to 5 bases and at J to 10 bases, leaving 12 bases not matched to a gene. The CDR3: CASSPTGTGIKSPLHF. The CDR3 DNA is TGTGCCAGCAGCCCGACCGGGACAGGGATCAAATCACCCCTCCACTTT.

The chain couples TRBV27 to TRBJ2-7, with 15 bases that match TRBD2. The CDR3 runs 16 residues. The J segment lost 4 bases and the V segment lost 1 base, leaving 2 bases of the junction unmatched. From germline, CDR1 is MNHEY and CDR2 SMNVEV (reference sequence). The CDR3, as DNA: TGTGCCAGCAGTTTATGGACTAGCGGGGGGGCATACGAGCAGTACTTC. It yields the protein CASSLWTSGGAYEQYF.

V and J are TRBV28 and TRBJ1-2, with D hard to call. Germline lookup yields CDR1 MDHEN and CDR2 SYDVKM. V was pared by 2 bases and J by 11 bases, with 12 bases between. The CDR3 loop spans 12 amino acids. The CDR3 here is CASSLTTKGYTF. The CDR3 DNA sequence: TGTGCCAGCAGTTTAACGACTAAGGGATACACCTTC.

V gene TRBV28 combines with J gene TRBJ1-3, with a weak D call TRBD1 (5 bases). V shed 6 bases and J shed 0 bases, with 9 bases lying between them. This CDR3 spans 14 amino acids. Germline loops: CDR1 MDHEN, CDR2 SYDVKM. The chain's CDR3 is CASRQETSGNTIYF. The CDR3 region has the DNA TGTGCCAGCAGACAGGAGACCTCTGGAAACACCATATATTTT.

The chain carries TRBV4-1 and TRBJ2-1, with a weak D call TRBD2 (6 bases). Germline values: CDR1 MGHRA, CDR2 YSYEKL. The V and J ends lost 3 bases and 0 bases respectively, with 15 bases between them. This CDR3 is 17 amino acids long. CDR3: CASSHKMGGSSYNEQFF. The CDR3 DNA follows: TGCGCCAGCAGCCACAAGATGGGGGGAAGCTCCTACAATGAGCAGTTCTTC.

This clone was detected once. The V and J genes are TRBV7-8 and TRBJ2-5; 11 positions match TRBD2. V lost 3 bases to trimming and J lost 3 bases; unmatched junction nucleotides: 6. The length of the CDR3 is 16 residues. Germline-derived CDR1 and CDR2 are SGHVS and FQNEAQ. The CDR3 here is CASSLPSGGSKETQYF. Written as DNA, the CDR3 is TGTGCCAGCAGCTTGCCTAGCGGGGGGTCTAAAGAGACCCAGTACTTC.